This T cell receptor beta chain was sequenced during a study of blood T cell repertoires in COVID-19. Study-wide context: PBMCs, B-cell-depleted T cells, or T cells were the source of the cDNA or gDNA that made up the material.

Per the germline V gene, CDR1 is SQVTM and CDR2 is ANQGSEA. The CDR3 covers 14 residues. The V and J ends lost 4 bases and 3 bases respectively, with 13 bases between them. Per the study methods: Amplification with reference gene primers provided the estimates of nucleated cell counts. Here immunoSEQ multiplex PCR was the method, and the copy in TCRdb shows in-frame clones only, minus some. V and J calls and clone size come straight from that table; D and trimming were deduced from the DNA. This sample yields around 43,000 clones, of which about 85% are seen a single time; about 31% belongs to the top ten.

Source material: peripheral blood. This receptor was taken from an elderly woman with acute or convalescent COVID-19. This chain joins TRBV29-1 and TRBJ1-3; D is undetermined. CDR3 region: CSVAPAAVGNTIYF. In DNA form, the CDR3 reads TGCAGCGTTGCACCGGCGGCGGTTGGAAACACCATATATTTT.